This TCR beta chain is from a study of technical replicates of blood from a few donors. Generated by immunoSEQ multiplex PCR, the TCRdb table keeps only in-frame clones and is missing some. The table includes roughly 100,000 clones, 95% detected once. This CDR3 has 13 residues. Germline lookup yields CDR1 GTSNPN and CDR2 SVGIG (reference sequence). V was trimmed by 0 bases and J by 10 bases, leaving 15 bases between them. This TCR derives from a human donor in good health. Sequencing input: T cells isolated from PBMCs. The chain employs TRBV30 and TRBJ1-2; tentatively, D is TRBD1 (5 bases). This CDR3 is CAWSVPAGTDYTF. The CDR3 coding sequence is TGTGCCTGGAGTGTACCAGCGGGGACGGACTACACCTTC. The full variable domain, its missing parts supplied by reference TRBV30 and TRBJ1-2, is SQTIHQWPATLVQPVGSPLSLECTVEGTSNPNLYWYRQAAGRGLQLLFYSVGIGQISSEVPQNLSASRPQDRQFILSSKKLLLSDSGFYLCAWSVPAGTDYTFGSGTRLTVV.